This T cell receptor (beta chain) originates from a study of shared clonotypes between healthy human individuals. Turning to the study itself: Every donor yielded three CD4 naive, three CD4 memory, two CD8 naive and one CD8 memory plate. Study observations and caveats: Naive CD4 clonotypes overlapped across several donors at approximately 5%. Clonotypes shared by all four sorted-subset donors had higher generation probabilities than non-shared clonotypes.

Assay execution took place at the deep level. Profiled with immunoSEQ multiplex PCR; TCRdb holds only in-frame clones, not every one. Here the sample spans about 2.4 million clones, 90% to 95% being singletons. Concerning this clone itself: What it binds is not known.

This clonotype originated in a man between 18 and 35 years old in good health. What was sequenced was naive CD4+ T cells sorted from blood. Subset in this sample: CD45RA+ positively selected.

The CDR3 sequence is CASSVSSRGGDTQYF. CDR3 nucleotide sequence: TGTGCCAGCAGCGTATCATCCAGGGGCGGAGATACGCAGTATTTT. This chain connects TRBV9 to TRBJ2-3, with D possibly matching TRBD1 (6 bases). Trimming took 1 base from V and 5 from J, leaving 14 bases between them. Germline V gene data show CDR1 as SGDLS and CDR2 as YYNGEE. The CDR3 totals 15 residues.